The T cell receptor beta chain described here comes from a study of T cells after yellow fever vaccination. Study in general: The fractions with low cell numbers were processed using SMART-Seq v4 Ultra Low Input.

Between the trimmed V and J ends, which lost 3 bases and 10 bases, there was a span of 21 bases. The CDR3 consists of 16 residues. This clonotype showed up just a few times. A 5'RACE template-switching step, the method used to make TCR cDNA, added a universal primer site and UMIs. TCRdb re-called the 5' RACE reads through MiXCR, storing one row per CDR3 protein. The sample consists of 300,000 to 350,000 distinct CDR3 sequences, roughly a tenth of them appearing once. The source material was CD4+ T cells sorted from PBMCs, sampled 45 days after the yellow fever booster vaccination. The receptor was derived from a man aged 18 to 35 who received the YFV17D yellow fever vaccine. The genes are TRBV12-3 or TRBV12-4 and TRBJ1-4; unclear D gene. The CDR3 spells CASSFNSRPISGKLFF. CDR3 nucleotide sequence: TGTGCCAGCAGTTTCAATTCCAGGCCGATCTCTGGAAAACTGTTTTTT.